This T cell receptor beta chain was sequenced for a study of molecular identifiers for immune sequencing clone quantification. In its sample, this clonotype was seen many times. There are 18 residues in the CDR3. Germline V lookup: CDR1 MNHEY, CDR2 SVGEGT. V dropped 0 bases and J dropped 0; count of bases not matched to a gene: 8. A single record per CDR3 protein comes from TCRdb applying MiXCR to the PCR reads. This table has some 580,000 distinct CDR3 sequences, around 25% appearing once. The sequence was collected from a human donor in good health. Some libraries in this study had Jurkat cell RNA spiked in. This chain links TRBV6-2 or TRBV6-3 with TRBJ1-5, with 7 bases fitting TRBD1. The sequenced material came from naive CD8+ T cells from blood, with Jurkat cell RNA spiked in. As for subset: FACS-sorted CD8+CD4-CCR7+CD45RA+ naive T cells. CDR3 sequence reads: CASSYSSGQVISNQPQHF. Written as DNA, the CDR3 is TGTGCCAGCAGTTACTCCTCCGGACAGGTTATTAGCAATCAGCCCCAGCATTTT.